One and the same sample provided the 2 T cell receptor beta chains below, sequenced in a study of radiation and T cells in renal cell carcinoma. The time point is: baseline pretreatment blood. The treatment here: 15 Gy SBRT to primary tumor, nephrectomy 4 weeks later. This table comes from immunoSEQ multiplex PCR, and its TCRdb copy is limited to in-frame clones, with some not included. Of 95,000 or so clones in the sample, around nine tenths are singletons; the top ten hold roughly 8%. The sequences come from blood, collected from a patient whose treatment included radiotherapy and nephrectomy. The receptor source for this set is a middle-aged man with renal cell carcinoma.

The chain has TRBV20-1 and TRBJ1-2; D ambiguous. The CDR3 has 11 amino acids. Between the trimmed V and J ends, which lost 2 bases and 4 bases, there was a span of 5 bases. The germline CDR1 and CDR2 sequences are DFQATT and SNEGSKA (reference sequence). The CDR3: CSARSSYGYTF. DNA for the CDR3: TGCAGTGCTAGAAGCAGCTATGGCTACACCTTC.

The chain has TRBV9 and TRBJ1-2; TRBD1 might be the D (5 bases). CDR3 size: 15 residues. Trimming cost V 3 bases and J 5 bases, with 17 bases left between them. The germline V gene has CDR1 SGDLS and CDR2 YYNGEE. CDR3 in amino acids: CASSGGPGPGYGYTF. The DNA for the CDR3 is TGTGCCAGCAGCGGGGGACCGGGCCCCGGGTATGGCTACACCTTC.